The clone carrying this T cell receptor beta chain occurred many times. CDR3 length: 15 amino acids. Trimming cost V 3 bases and J 0 bases, with 10 bases left between them. The germline V gene has CDR1 KGHSH and CDR2 LQKENI. Per individual sample, total RNA of at least 6 micrograms was extracted. This entry is derived from a study of blood T cells in healthy people across ages. Together with a sample-barcoded 5' primer, a J-beta primer mix was included in a second PCR lasting about 6 to 11 cycles. TCRdb reanalysed the 5' RACE reads using MiXCR and keeps one entry per CDR3 protein. The table includes about 640,000 distinct CDR3 sequences, under 65% detected once.

Sequencing input: blood. This chain uses TRBV18 with TRBJ2-3; D is unclear. The origin of this receptor is a man between 60 and 70 years old in good health. CDR3 nucleotides: TGTGCCAGCTCACCGAGTTCGATTAGCACAGATACGCAGTATTTT. Translating it yields CASSPSSISTDTQYF. Filled out from reference TRBV18 and TRBJ2-3, the complete variable domain reads NAGVMQNPRHLVRRRGQEARLRCSPMKGHSHVYWYRQLPEEGLKFMVYLQKENIIDESGMPKERFSAEFPKEGPSILRIQQVVRGDSAAYFCASSPSSISTDTQYFGPGTRLTVL.